These 15 T cell receptor beta chains originate from one sample sequenced in a study of blood T cell repertoires in COVID-19. Using immunoSEQ multiplex PCR, the repertoire was profiled, and TCRdb retains in-frame clones only, with some absent. The table has hundreds of thousands of clones, 70% to 90% seen once. The sequenced sample consisted of peripheral blood. The receptors come from a woman between 40 and 55 years old who had recovered from COVID-19.

This chain joins TRBV3-1 (or the pseudogene TRBV3-2) and TRBJ1-6; no clear D gene. The germline V gene has CDR1 LGHDT and CDR2 YNNKEL (reference sequence). Trimming stripped 4 bases from V and 9 bases from J, with 13 bases between. CDR3 length equals 14 residues. This CDR3 is CASSPPELGSPLHF. The CDR3 DNA reads TGTGCCAGCAGCCCGCCGGAGCTCGGTTCACCCCTCCACTTT.

This clone appeared once. The chain recombines TRBV30 with TRBJ2-1; no reliable D call. The germline V gene has CDR1 GTSNPN and CDR2 SVGIG (reference sequence). The V end was cut by 1 base, the J end by 6 bases, with 7 bases between. The CDR3 sequence is 12 residues long. For the CDR3, the DNA is TGTGCCTGGAGTGGGCTTACCAATGAGCAGTTCTTC. This codes for CAWSGLTNEQFF. Supplemented by reference TRBV30 and TRBJ2-1, the full variable domain reads SQTIHQWPATLVQPVGSPLSLECTVEGTSNPNLYWYRQAAGRGLQLLFYSVGIGQISSEVPQNLSASRPQDRQFILSSKKLLLSDSGFYLCAWSGLTNEQFFGPGTRLTVL.

In this sample, this clone turned up once. The V call is TRBV19, the J call TRBJ2-1; 10 bases are shared with TRBD2. V lost 4 bases and J lost 2; bases outside the gene matches: 8. CDR1 and CDR2 (germline): LNHDA, SQIVND (reference sequence). The CDR3 is 17 amino acids. Here the CDR3 reads CASSSGLAAPPYNEQFF. CDR3 DNA sequence: TGTGCCAGTAGTAGTGGACTAGCGGCACCCCCCTACAATGAGCAGTTCTTC. Together with reference TRBV19 and TRBJ2-1, the CDR3 gives the full variable domain: DGGITQSPKYLFRKEGQNVTLSCEQNLNHDAMYWYRQDPGQGLRLIYYSQIVNDFQKGDIAEGYSVSREKKESFPLTVTSAQKNPTAFYLCASSSGLAAPPYNEQFFGPGTRLTVL.

The chain carries TRBV6-5 and TRBJ2-1, with TRBD2 matching 7 bases. V lost 4 bases to trimming and J lost 6 bases; unmatched junction nucleotides: 0. Per germline, CDR1 MNHEY and CDR2 SVGAGI. The CDR3 is 12 amino acids. This CDR3 reads CASSWGGNEQFF. The CDR3 nucleotides read TGTGCCAGCAGTTGGGGGGGCAATGAGCAGTTCTTC.

This clone was found once. V and J are TRBV10-3 and TRBJ1-2; D gene unclear. This CDR3 has 13 residues. The V and J ends lost 6 bases and 4 bases respectively, with 12 bases between them. Germline-derived CDR1 and CDR2 are ENHRY and SYGVKD. In nucleotides, the CDR3 is TGTGCCATCAGCCTAGGAGGTGCCTATGGCTACACCTTC. It yields the protein CAISLGGAYGYTF.

V and J are TRBV6-2 or TRBV6-3 and TRBJ1-5; D gene uncertain. V was cut by 2 bases and J by 5 bases, with 7 bases left in between. This CDR3 is 13 amino acids long. Looked up from germline, CDR1 is MNHEY and CDR2 is SVGEGT. The CDR3 DNA reads as TGTGCCAGCAGTTACCCTATCGATCAGCCCCAGCATTTT. This translates into CASSYPIDQPQHF.

The V and J genes are TRBV4-2 and TRBJ2-3; D is possibly TRBD2 (5 bases). Germline CDR1 and CDR2: LGHNA and YNFKEQ. The length of the CDR3 is 14 residues. Trimming pared 2 bases from V and 4 bases from J, leaving 10 bases between. CDR3 DNA sequence: TGTGCCAGCAGCCAACGGCCGGAGGCAGATACGCAGTATTTT. Translating gives CASSQRPEADTQYF.

V is TRBV10-3 and J is TRBJ2-3; 7 bases are a match to TRBD2. Germline V lookup: CDR1 ENHRY, CDR2 SYGVKD. The V and J ends lost 3 bases and 5 bases, in that order; junction bases with no gene match: 2. The CDR3 length is 13 residues. The DNA of the CDR3 is TGTGCCATCAGTGATGGGAGGGGAGATACGCAGTATTTT. It yields the protein CAISDGRGDTQYF.

This chain uses TRBV6-2 or TRBV6-3 with TRBJ2-1; 11 bases agree with TRBD2. The ends lost 5 bases at V and 12 bases at J; junction bases unmatched: 9. CDR1 MNHEY and CDR2 SVGEGT come from the germline V gene. This CDR3 is built from 14 residues. DNA of the CDR3: TGTGCCAGCAGTCGGGCTAGCGGGAGGCTCGGGCAGTTCTTC. Amino acid sequence: CASSRASGRLGQFF.

The rearrangement links TRBV30 to TRBJ2-2, with 12 bases matching TRBD2. Per the germline V gene, CDR1 is GTSNPN and CDR2 is SVGIG (reference sequence). With V trimmed by 0 bases and J by 8 bases, 10 bases remained unmatched. This CDR3 has 17 amino acids. This chain's CDR3 is CAWSVGLAGPPRGELFF. The CDR3 nucleotides read TGTGCCTGGAGTGTTGGACTAGCGGGACCCCCTAGGGGGGAGCTGTTTTTT.

J is TRBJ2-3 and V is TRBV15; D unresolved. This CDR3 is built from 14 residues. Trimming pared 0 bases from V and 6 bases from J, leaving 10 bases between. Per germline, CDR1 LNHNV and CDR2 YYDKDF (reference sequence). CDR3 region: CATSRDRRLDTQYF. The CDR3 DNA reads as TGTGCCACCAGCAGAGATCGTCGGTTGGATACGCAGTATTTT.

Here the CDR3 DNA reads TGTGCCTGGAGTGTAGGCCTAGCGGATCAAAGCTCCTACAATGAGCAGTTCTTC. Protein sequence: CAWSVGLADQSSYNEQFF. The chain has TRBV30 and TRBJ2-1; 7 positions match TRBD2. Trimming took 0 bases from V and 0 from J; bases not matched to a gene: 11. The CDR3 sequence is 18 residues long. CDR1 and CDR2 (germline): GTSNPN, SVGIG (reference sequence).

V gene TRBV29-1 combines with J gene TRBJ2-3, with TRBD1 identical over 8 bases. Germline CDR1 reads SQVTM; CDR2 reads ANQGSEA. V shed 7 bases and J 0 bases; nucleotides not matched to a gene: 6. CDR3 length: 14 amino acids. Here the CDR3 DNA reads TGCAGCGCCCGACAGGGGCAGAGCACAGATACGCAGTATTTT. Translation gives CSARQGQSTDTQYF.

V gene TRBV18 combines with J gene TRBJ2-5; the match to TRBD2 covers 7 bases. The CDR3 is 16 amino acids. J lost 4 bases, V lost 3 bases, and 11 bases had no gene match. Germline V lookup: CDR1 KGHSH, CDR2 LQKENI. The CDR3 here is CASSPRPGGSPETQYF. In nucleotides, the CDR3 is TGTGCCAGCTCACCCCGCCCTGGCGGGAGTCCAGAGACCCAGTACTTC.

This clone turned up a few times. The rearrangement links TRBV29-1 to TRBJ1-1; D uncertain. Germline loops: CDR1 SQVTM, CDR2 ANQGSEA. V lost 2 bases and J 1 base, leaving 5 bases between the germline ends. This CDR3 region has 12 residues. In DNA, the CDR3 is TGCAGCGTTGAACCAGGGAACACTGAAGCTTTCTTT. Translating it yields CSVEPGNTEAFF.